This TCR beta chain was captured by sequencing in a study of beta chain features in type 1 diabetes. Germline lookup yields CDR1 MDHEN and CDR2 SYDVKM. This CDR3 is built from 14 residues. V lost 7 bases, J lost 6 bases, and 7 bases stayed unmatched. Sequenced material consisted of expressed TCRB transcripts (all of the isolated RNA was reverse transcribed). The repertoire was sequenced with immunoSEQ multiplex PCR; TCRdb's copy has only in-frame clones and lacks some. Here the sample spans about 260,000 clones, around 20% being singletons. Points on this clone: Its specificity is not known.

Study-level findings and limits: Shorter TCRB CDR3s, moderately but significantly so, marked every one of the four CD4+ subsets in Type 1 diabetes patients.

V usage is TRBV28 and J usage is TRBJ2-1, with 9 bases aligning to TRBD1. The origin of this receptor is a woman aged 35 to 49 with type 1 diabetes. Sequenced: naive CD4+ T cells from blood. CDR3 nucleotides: TGTGCCAGCACTGGGGACAGGGCTTCCAATGAGCAGTTCTTC. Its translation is CASTGDRASNEQFF.